Each of the 2 T cell receptor beta chains below was sequenced from the same sample in a study of T cell responses to AZD1222 COVID-19 vaccine. Produced via immunoSEQ multiplex PCR; TCRdb's table is partial and in-frame only. The table shows about 120,000 clones, with 87% occurring only once. The sequenced sample was peripheral blood, obtained on day 0 of AZD1222 vaccination. The source is an adult in good health.

The rearrangement links TRBV3-1 (or the pseudogene TRBV3-2) to TRBJ1-1, with D perhaps matching TRBD1 (5 bases). This CDR3 comprises 15 residues. V was cut by 4 bases and J by 1 base, with 13 bases left in between. CDR1 and CDR2 (germline): LGHDT, YNNKEL (reference sequence). The CDR3 DNA reads as TGTGCCAGCAGCCCGTTTTCAGGACAGAACACTGAAGCTTTCTTT. Protein sequence: CASSPFSGQNTEAFF.

The chain couples TRBV10-3 to TRBJ1-5; TRBD1 matches at 7 bases. Losses at the gene ends were 4 bases for V and 4 bases for J; bases not matched to a gene: 4. Germline V lookup: CDR1 ENHRY, CDR2 SYGVKD. The CDR3 has 14 residues. The CDR3 DNA reads as TGTGCCATCAGTGCGGGGACAGTTAATCAGCCCCAGCATTTT. Residues: CAISAGTVNQPQHF.